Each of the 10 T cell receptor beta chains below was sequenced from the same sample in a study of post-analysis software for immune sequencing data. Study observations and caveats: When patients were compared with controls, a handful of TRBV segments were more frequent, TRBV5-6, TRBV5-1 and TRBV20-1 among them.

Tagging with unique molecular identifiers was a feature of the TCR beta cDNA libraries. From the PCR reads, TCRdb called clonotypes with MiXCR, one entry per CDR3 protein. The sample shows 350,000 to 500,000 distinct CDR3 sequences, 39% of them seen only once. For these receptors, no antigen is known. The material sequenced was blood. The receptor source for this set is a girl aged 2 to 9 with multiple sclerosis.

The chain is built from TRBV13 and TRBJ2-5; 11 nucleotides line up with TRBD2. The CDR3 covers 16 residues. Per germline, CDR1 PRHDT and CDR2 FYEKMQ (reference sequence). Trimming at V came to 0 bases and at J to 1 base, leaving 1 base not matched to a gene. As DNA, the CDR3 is TGTGCCAGCAGCTTAGGACTAGCGGGGGCCCAAGAGACCCAGTACTTC. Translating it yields CASSLGLAGAQETQYF.

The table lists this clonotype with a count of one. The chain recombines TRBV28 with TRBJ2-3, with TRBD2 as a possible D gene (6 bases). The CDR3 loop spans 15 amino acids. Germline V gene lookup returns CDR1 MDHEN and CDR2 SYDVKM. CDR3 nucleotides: TGTGCACACCGCGGGAACGGGGAGGTAACAGATACGCAGTATTTT. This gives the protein CAHRGNGEVTDTQYF.

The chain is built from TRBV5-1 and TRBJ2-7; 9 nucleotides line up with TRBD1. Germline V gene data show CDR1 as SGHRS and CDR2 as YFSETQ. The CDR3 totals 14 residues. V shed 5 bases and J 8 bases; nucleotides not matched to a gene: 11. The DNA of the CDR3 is TGCGCCAGCAGATCGGGACAGGGCTTTGAGAAGCAGTACTTC. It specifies CASRSGQGFEKQYF.

CDR3 in amino acids: CASSQTGVRDTQYF. The DNA for the CDR3 is TGTGCCAGCAGCCAAACAGGGGTAAGAGATACGCAGTATTTT. The chain uses TRBV6-5 and TRBJ2-3, with 7 bases matching TRBD1. J gave up 5 bases and V 6 bases, and 8 bases lay outside the gene matches. Germline V gene lookup returns CDR1 MNHEY and CDR2 SVGAGI. CDR3 length: 14 amino acids.

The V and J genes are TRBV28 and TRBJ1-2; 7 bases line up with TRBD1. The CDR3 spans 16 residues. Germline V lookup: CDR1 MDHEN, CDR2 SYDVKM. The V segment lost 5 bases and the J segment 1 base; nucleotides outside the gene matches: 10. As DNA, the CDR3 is TGTGCCAGCAGTCTTCGCTGGGACAGTGTTAACTATGGCTACACCTTC. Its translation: CASSLRWDSVNYGYTF.

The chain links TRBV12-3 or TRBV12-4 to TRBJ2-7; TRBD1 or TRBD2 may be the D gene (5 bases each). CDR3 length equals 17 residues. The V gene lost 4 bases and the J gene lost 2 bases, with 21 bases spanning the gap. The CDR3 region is CASSSNAPGTGAYEQYF. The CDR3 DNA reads TGTGCCAGCAGTTCCAATGCACCCGGGACCGGCGCCTACGAGCAGTACTTC.

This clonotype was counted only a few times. The CDR3 DNA reads TGTGCCAGCAGCTTAGTAGGGGGTGACGAGCAGTACTTC. Its translation is CASSLVGGDEQYF. The chain joins TRBV7-8 to TRBJ2-7; possible D gene TRBD1, 6 bases. The germline V gene encodes CDR1 SGHVS and CDR2 FQNEAQ. The CDR3 is 13 amino acids. V lost 1 base and J lost 5, with 9 bases in between. The variable domain in full, completed from reference TRBV7-8 and TRBJ2-7, reads GAGVSQSPRYKVAKRGQDVALRCDPISGHVSLFWYQQALGQGPEFLTYFQNEAQLDKSGLPSDRFFAERPEGSVSTLKIQRTQQEDSAVYLCASSLVGGDEQYFGPGTRLTVT.

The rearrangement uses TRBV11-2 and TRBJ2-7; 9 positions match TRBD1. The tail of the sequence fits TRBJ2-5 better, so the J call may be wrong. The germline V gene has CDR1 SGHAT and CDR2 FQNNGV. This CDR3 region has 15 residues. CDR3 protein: CASSSPDRGVETQYF. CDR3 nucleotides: TGTGCCAGCAGCTCGCCGGACAGGGGAGTAGAGACCCAGTACTTC.

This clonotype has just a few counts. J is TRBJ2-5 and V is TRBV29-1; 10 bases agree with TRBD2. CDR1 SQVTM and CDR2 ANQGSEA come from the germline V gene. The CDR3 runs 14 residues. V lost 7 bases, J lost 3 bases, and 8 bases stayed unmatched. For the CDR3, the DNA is TGCAGCGCAGGGACTAGCGTGGGTAAAGAGACCCAGTACTTC. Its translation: CSAGTSVGKETQYF.

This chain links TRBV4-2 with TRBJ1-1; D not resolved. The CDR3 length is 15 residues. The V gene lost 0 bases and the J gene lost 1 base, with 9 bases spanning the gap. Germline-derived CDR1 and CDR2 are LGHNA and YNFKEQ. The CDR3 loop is CASSQEPQPNTEAFF. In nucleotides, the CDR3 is TGTGCCAGCAGCCAAGAGCCACAACCGAACACTGAAGCTTTCTTT.